This TCR beta chain appears in the sequencing data of a study of blood T cell repertoires in COVID-19 (dated by TCRdb to about 2020). Turning to the overall study: Samples from collaborators originated in the United States, Italy and Spain and spanned both the acute and convalescent phases of COVID-19. The prospective study material was composed of cDNA or gDNA derived from T cells, B-cell-depleted T cells, or PBMCs. Deeply sampled blood TCRbeta repertoires from subjects exposed to, actively infected with, or recovered from COVID-19 were included in the dataset. The repertoires were released in a freely available public database meant as a resource for research on the immune response to SARS-CoV-2. Samples were obtained from the ongoing ImmuneRACE study (first 160 participants) and from about 1,300 subjects provided by 6 global collaborators. Sample metadata almost always included a de-identified subject ID, COVID-19 status, age in years and sex. Where available, HLA class I and class II types were obtained from metadata supplied by the sample provider rather than from assay-based typing. The paper as a whole reports these results and caveats: The quantity of clinical and demographic metadata differed by source and by participant and was supplied without curation.

As concerns this clone: The specificity of this receptor is unknown. No per-base quality is available; no much larger clone lies one base away.

Spanning cysteine to phenylalanine, the CDR3 consists of 14 amino acids. Just CDR3 DNA is preserved here, 42 bases in frame from base 1. Reading the germline V gene gives CDR1 MGHRA and CDR2 YSYEKL. The V end loses 4 bases and the J end loses 5 bases, and a stretch of 15 bases separates them. TCRbeta CDR3 regions were amplified from genomic DNA using the immunoSEQ Assay, a bias-controlled multiplex PCR. In the source study's methods: The number of nucleated cells in each sample was estimated by amplification of reference gene primers within the assay. Sequence reads were collapsed and filtered to measure the absolute abundance of every unique TCRbeta CDR3 rearrangement. For each sample, productive Simpson clonality was calculated by taking the square root of Simpson's diversity index across productive rearrangements. Imported from immuneACCESS, the table was reduced by TCRdb to in-frame sequences with V and J called. These copies leave out some clones; in studies compared against another copy, an unresolved V gene accounts for under half, and the cause of the remainder is not known. V, J and clone size reflect that table, while D and trimming were determined from the DNA. The sample includes about 230,000 clones, with roughly 81% observed a single time. The ten largest clones capture approximately 0.89% of the sample.

Collaborating institutions collected whole blood in K2EDTA tubes following their own protocols. For TCRbeta analysis, collaborator samples were shipped as frozen whole blood, as isolated PBMCs, or as DNA extracted from either sample type. The sequence joins TRBV4-1 to TRBJ2-7, with the D gene too uncertain to name. The clonotype was recovered from a man aged 35-49 years with acute or convalescent COVID-19. The sample consisted of peripheral blood. The bases read TGCGCCAGCAGCCGCGGTGACGGCAGCCACGAGCAGTACTTC. It encodes CASSRGDGSHEQYF.